The 9 T cell receptor beta chains given below trace back to one sample, sequenced in a study of blood T cell repertoires in COVID-19. The repertoire was sequenced with immunoSEQ multiplex PCR; TCRdb's copy has only in-frame clones and lacks some. Of about 33,000 clones in the sample, 90% were seen once. The sequencing sample was made of peripheral blood. These receptor sequences come from a human donor in a cohort sampled during active COVID-19.

This clone has a single count. The rearrangement links TRBV19 to TRBJ2-1; TRBD2 aligns across 10 bases. Germline-derived CDR1 and CDR2 are LNHDA and SQIVND (reference sequence). J was trimmed by 10 bases and V by 4 bases; bases with no gene match: 10. The CDR3 has 15 residues. CDR3 in amino acids: CASSRLAGDGREQFF. DNA for the CDR3: TGTGCCAGTAGTAGGCTAGCGGGGGACGGGAGAGAGCAGTTCTTC.

The rearrangement joins TRBV6-6 to TRBJ1-2; TRBD1 matches at 8 bases. With V trimmed by 5 bases and J by 6 bases, 8 bases remained unmatched. The germline V gene has CDR1 MNHNY and CDR2 SVGAGI (reference sequence). The CDR3 extends over 14 amino acids. CDR3 coding DNA: TGTGCCAGCAGTGAGGACAGGGAACTAGATGGCTACACCTTC. Translation gives CASSEDRELDGYTF.

This clone appeared once. The gene calls are TRBV6-5 and TRBJ1-1; D might be TRBD1 (5 bases). Trimming stripped 6 bases from V and 3 bases from J, with 11 bases between. There are 13 residues in the CDR3. In germline, CDR1 is MNHEY, CDR2 SVGAGI. CDR3 region: CASSRGGDTEAFF. CDR3 DNA: TGTGCCAGCAGCCGCGGGGGGGACACTGAAGCTTTCTTT.

This clone was seen a few times. This chain uses TRBV19 with TRBJ2-7; TRBD2 agrees at 7 bases. The ends lost 6 bases at V and 3 bases at J; junction bases unmatched: 8. The CDR3 contains 14 residues. The germline V gene has CDR1 LNHDA and CDR2 SQIVND (reference sequence). The CDR3 loop is CASSLVAGRYEQYF. CDR3 nucleotide sequence: TGTGCCAGTAGCCTCGTAGCGGGCCGCTACGAGCAGTACTTC.

The rearrangement joins TRBV3-1 (or the pseudogene TRBV3-2) to TRBJ1-4; no reliable D call. This CDR3 contains 14 residues. CDR1 is LGHDT and CDR2 is YNNKEL in the germline V gene (reference sequence). V dropped 4 bases and J dropped 11 bases, with 17 bases sitting between them. The CDR3 is CASSLSMGRWKLFF. CDR3 coding DNA: TGTGCCAGCAGCCTCTCGATGGGGAGGTGGAAACTGTTTTTT.

The chain has TRBV6-5 and TRBJ2-2, with 7 bases lining up with TRBD2. V was clipped by 2 bases and J by 3 bases; unmatched bases: 3. Germline V CDR1 and CDR2: MNHEY, SVGAGI. The CDR3 spans 15 residues. CDR3 region: CASSYIREDTGELFF. CDR3 nucleotide sequence: TGTGCCAGCAGTTACATACGGGAGGACACCGGGGAGCTGTTTTTT.

The rearrangement uses TRBV3-1 (or the pseudogene TRBV3-2) and TRBJ2-5; 7 nucleotides line up with TRBD2. J was trimmed by 1 base and V by 4 bases; bases with no gene match: 12. Germline assignment: CDR1 LGHDT and CDR2 YNNKEL (reference sequence). This CDR3 has 17 amino acids. The CDR3 here is CASSPLVPWGGQETQYF. CDR3 DNA sequence: TGTGCCAGCAGCCCATTGGTCCCCTGGGGGGGCCAAGAGACCCAGTACTTC.

The V and J genes are TRBV7-8 and TRBJ2-3; 7 nucleotides line up with TRBD2. The ends lost 2 bases at V and 0 bases at J; junction bases unmatched: 14. Germline V gene lookup returns CDR1 SGHVS and CDR2 FQNEAQ. This CDR3 region has 19 residues. CDR3 DNA: TGTGCCAGCAGCTTAATTTGGCCTAGCGGATACACTAGCACAGATACGCAGTATTTT. Encoded protein: CASSLIWPSGYTSTDTQYF. The variable domain in full, with the rest retrieved from reference TRBV7-8 and TRBJ2-3, is GAGVSQSPRYKVAKRGQDVALRCDPISGHVSLFWYQQALGQGPEFLTYFQNEAQLDKSGLPSDRFFAERPEGSVSTLKIQRTQQEDSAVYLCASSLIWPSGYTSTDTQYFGPGTRLTVL.

The rearrangement joins TRBV11-2 to TRBJ1-3, with TRBD1 as a possible D gene (6 bases). The CDR3 has 15 amino acids. Deletions cut 3 bases from V and 2 bases from J, with 11 bases between. CDR1 is SGHAT and CDR2 is FQNNGV in the germline V gene. CDR3 bases: TGTGCCAGCAGCTTCCTACAGGGTACTGGAAACACCATATATTTT. Translation gives CASSFLQGTGNTIYF.